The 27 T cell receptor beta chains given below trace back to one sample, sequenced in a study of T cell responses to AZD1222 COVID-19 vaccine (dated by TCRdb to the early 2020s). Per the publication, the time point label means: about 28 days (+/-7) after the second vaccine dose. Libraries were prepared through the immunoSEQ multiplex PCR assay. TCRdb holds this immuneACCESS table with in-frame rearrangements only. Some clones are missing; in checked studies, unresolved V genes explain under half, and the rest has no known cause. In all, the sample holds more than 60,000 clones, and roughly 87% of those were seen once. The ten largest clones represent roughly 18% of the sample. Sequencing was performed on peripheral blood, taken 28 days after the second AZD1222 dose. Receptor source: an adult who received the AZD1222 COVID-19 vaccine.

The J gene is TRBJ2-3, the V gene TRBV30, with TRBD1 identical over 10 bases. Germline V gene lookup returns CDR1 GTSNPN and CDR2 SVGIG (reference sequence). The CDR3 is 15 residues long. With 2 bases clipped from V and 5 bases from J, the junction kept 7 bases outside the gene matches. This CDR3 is CAWSSGQGVKDTQYF. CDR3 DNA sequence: TGTGCCTGGAGTTCCGGACAGGGGGTGAAAGATACGCAGTATTTT.

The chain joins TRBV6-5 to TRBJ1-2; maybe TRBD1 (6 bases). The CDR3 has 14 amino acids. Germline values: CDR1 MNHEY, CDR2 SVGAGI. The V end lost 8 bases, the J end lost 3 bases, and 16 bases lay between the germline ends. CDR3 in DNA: TGTGCCAGCGGTCAAACAGGGCGAGACTATGGCTACACCTTC. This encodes CASGQTGRDYGYTF.

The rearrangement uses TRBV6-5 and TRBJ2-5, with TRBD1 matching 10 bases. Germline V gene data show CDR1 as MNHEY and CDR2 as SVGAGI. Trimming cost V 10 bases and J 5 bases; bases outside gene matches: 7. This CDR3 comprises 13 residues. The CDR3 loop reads CATQTGGVETQYF. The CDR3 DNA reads TGTGCCACCCAGACAGGGGGCGTGGAGACCCAGTACTTC.

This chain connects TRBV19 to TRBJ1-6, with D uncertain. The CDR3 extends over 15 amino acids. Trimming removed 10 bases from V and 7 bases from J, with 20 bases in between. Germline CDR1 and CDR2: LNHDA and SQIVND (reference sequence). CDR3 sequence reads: CATSRGQTPNSPLHF. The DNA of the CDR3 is TGTGCCACCAGTCGAGGCCAGACCCCAAATTCACCCCTCCACTTT.

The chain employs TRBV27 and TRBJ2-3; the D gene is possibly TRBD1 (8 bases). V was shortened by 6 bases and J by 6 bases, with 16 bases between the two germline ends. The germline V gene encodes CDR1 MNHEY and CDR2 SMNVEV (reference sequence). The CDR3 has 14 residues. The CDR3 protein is CASREGQGGDTQYF. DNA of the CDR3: TGTGCCAGCAGAGAAGGACAGGGAGGGGATACGCAGTATTTT.

This chain's CDR3 is CASSDYLRGRNTEAFF. Written as DNA, the CDR3 is TGTGCCAGCAGTGACTACCTCAGGGGCCGGAACACTGAAGCTTTCTTT. The V gene is TRBV6-1, the J gene TRBJ1-1, with D tentatively TRBD1 (6 bases). CDR1 and CDR2 (germline): MNHNS, SASEGT. V shed 3 bases and J shed 1 base, with 15 bases lying between them. The CDR3 totals 16 residues.

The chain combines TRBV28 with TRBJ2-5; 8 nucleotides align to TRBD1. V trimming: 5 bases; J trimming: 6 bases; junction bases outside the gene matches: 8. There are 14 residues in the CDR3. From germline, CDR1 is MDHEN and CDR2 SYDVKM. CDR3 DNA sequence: TGTGCCAGCAGTCCACGGACAGGGATGCAGACCCAGTACTTC. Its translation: CASSPRTGMQTQYF.

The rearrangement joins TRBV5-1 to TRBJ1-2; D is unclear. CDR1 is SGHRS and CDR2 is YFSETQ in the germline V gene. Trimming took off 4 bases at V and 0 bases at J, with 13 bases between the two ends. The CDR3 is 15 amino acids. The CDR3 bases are TGCGCCAGCAGCGAAGGCGTACCATCTAACTATGGCTACACCTTC. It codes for CASSEGVPSNYGYTF.

Here the CDR3 reads CASAPSKGDRGHVDTQYF. The CDR3 nucleotides are TGTGCCAGCGCCCCTTCAAAGGGGGACAGGGGGCATGTAGATACGCAGTATTTT. This rearrangement joins TRBV25-1 to TRBJ2-3, with 12 bases aligning to TRBD1. Germline trimming cut 8 bases from V and 5 bases from J; bases unmatched to any gene: 17. CDR1 is MGHDK, CDR2 SYGVNS, per germline. This CDR3 has 18 residues.

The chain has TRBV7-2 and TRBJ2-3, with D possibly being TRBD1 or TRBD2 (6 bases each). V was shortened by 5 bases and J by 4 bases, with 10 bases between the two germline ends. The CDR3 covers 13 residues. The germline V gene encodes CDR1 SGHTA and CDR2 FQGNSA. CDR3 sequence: CASSEGGSDTQYF. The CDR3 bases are TGTGCCAGCAGCGAGGGGGGATCAGATACGCAGTATTTT.

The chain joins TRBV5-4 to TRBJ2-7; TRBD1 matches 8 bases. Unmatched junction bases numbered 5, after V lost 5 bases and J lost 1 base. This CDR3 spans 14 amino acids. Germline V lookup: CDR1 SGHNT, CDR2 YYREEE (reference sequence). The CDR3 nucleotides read TGTGCCAGCAGGGCGACAGGGGAGTCCTACGAGCAGTACTTC. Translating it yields CASRATGESYEQYF.

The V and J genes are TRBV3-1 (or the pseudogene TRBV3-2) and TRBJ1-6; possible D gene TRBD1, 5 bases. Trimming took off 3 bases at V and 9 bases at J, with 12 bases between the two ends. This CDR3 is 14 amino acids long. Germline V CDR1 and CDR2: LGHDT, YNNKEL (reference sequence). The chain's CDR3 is CASSQAGVTSPLHF. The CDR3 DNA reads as TGTGCCAGCAGCCAGGCGGGGGTTACTTCACCCCTCCACTTT.

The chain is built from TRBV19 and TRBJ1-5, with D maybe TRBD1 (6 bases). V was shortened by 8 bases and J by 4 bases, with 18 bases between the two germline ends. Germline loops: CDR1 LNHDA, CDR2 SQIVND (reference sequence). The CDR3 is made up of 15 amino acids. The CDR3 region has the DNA TGTGCCAGTTCCCCGGCAAGGGGGGATAATCAGCCCCAGCATTTT. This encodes CASSPARGDNQPQHF. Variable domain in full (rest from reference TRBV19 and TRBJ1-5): DGGITQSPKYLFRKEGQNVTLSCEQNLNHDAMYWYRQDPGQGLRLIYYSQIVNDFQKGDIAEGYSVSREKKESFPLTVTSAQKNPTAFYLCASSPARGDNQPQHFGDGTRLSIL.

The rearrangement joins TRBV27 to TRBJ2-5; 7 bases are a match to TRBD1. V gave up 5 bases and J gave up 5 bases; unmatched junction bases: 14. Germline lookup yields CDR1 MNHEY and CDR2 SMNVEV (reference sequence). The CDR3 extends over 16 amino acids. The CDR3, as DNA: TGTGCCAGCAGTACACGACAGGGTCAAGTGGGGGAGACCCAGTACTTC. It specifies CASSTRQGQVGETQYF.

The CDR3 DNA reads as TGTGCCCAGGGGATGAACACTGAAGCTTTCTTT. Residues: CAQGMNTEAFF. The rearrangement uses TRBV19 and TRBJ1-1, with D possibly TRBD1 on 6 matching bases. Germline V CDR1 and CDR2: LNHDA, SQIVND (reference sequence). V lost 11 bases, J lost 0 bases, and 7 bases lay in between. This CDR3 has 11 residues.

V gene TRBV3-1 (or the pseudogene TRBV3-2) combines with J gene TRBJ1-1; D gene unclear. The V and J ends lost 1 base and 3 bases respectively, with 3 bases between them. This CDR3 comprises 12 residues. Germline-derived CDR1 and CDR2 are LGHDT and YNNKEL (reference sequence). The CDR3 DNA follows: TGTGCCAGCAGCCAAGGAGACACTGAAGCTTTCTTT. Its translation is CASSQGDTEAFF.

The CDR3 coding sequence is TGTGCCAGCGAAGTGGTGTCCTTTAGCAATCAGCCCCAGCATTTT. It specifies CASEVVSFSNQPQHF. This chain connects TRBV6-5 to TRBJ1-5; D is ambiguous. Trimming cost V 8 bases and J 0 bases, with 14 bases left between them. Germline lookup yields CDR1 MNHEY and CDR2 SVGAGI. This CDR3 is built from 15 residues.

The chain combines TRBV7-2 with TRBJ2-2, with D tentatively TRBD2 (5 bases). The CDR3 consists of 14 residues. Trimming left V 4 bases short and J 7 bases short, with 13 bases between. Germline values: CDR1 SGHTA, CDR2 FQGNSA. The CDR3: CASSYLREGGELFF. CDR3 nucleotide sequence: TGTGCCAGCAGCTATCTTCGAGAGGGCGGGGAGCTGTTTTTT.

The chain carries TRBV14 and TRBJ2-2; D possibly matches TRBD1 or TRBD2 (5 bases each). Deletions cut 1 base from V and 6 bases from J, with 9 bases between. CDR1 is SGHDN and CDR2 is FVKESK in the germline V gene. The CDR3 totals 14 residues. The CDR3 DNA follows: TGTGCCAGCAGCCAAGCGGGGCGCTCCGGGGAGCTGTTTTTT. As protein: CASSQAGRSGELFF.

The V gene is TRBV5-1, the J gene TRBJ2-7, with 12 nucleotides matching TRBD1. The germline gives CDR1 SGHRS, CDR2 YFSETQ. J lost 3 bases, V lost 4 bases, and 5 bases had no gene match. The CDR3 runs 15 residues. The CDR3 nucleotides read TGCGCCAGCAGCGGCGGGACAGGGGGCGACTACGAGCAGTACTTC. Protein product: CASSGGTGGDYEQYF.

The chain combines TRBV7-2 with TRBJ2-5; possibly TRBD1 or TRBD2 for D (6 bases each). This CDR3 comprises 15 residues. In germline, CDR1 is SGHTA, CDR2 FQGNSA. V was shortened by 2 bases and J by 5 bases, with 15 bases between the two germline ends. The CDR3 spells CASSLRGARRETQYF. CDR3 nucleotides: TGTGCCAGCAGCTTAAGGGGGGCAAGGAGGGAGACCCAGTACTTC.

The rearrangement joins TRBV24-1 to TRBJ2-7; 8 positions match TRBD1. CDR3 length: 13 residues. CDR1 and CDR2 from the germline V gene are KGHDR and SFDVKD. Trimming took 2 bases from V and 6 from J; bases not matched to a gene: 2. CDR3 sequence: CATSDSRGREQYF. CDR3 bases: TGTGCCACCAGTGATTCCAGGGGGCGCGAGCAGTACTTC.

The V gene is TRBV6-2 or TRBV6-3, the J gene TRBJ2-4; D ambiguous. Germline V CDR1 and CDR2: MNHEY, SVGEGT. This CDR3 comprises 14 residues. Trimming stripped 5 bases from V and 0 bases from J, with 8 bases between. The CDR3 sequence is CASSKTLAKNIQYF. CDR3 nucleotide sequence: TGTGCCAGCAGTAAGACGCTAGCCAAAAACATTCAGTACTTC.

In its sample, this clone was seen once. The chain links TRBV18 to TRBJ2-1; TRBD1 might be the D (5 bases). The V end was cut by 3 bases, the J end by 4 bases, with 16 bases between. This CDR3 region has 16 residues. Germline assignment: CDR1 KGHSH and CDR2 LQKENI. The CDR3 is CASSPPGNLGYNEQFF. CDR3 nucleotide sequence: TGTGCCAGCTCACCCCCAGGGAACCTGGGATACAATGAGCAGTTCTTC.

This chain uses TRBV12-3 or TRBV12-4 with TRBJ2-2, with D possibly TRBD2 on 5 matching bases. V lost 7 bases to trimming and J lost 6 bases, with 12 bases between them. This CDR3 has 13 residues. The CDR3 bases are TGTGCCAGCACGGGAAGGTGGCCCGGGGAGCTGTTTTTT. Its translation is CASTGRWPGELFF.

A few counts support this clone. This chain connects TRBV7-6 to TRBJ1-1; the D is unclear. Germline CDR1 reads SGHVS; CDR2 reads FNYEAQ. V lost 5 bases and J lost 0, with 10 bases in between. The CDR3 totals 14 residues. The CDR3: CASSDSMLNTEAFF. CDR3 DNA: TGTGCCAGCAGCGATTCAATGTTGAACACTGAAGCTTTCTTT.

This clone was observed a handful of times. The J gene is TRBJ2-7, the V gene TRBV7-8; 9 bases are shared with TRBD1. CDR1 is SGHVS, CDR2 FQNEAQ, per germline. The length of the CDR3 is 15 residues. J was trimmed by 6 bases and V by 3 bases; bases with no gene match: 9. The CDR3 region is CASSFGDRVLGEQYF. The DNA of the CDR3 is TGTGCCAGCAGCTTCGGGGACAGGGTACTCGGCGAGCAGTACTTC.